The present T cell receptor beta chain was sequenced within a study of blood T cell repertoires in COVID-19. Overall study: The United States, Italy and Spain were the sources of the acute and convalescent COVID-19 samples.

Participant-reported clinical history was the basis for cohort assignment. Using immunoSEQ multiplex PCR, the repertoire was profiled, and TCRdb retains in-frame clones only, with some absent. There are some 140,000 clones in the sample; less than 90% occur only once, and about 5.5% lies in the top ten. Germline assignment: CDR1 KGHSH and CDR2 LQKENI. The V gene end was trimmed by 4 bases and the J gene end by 4 bases; junction bases not matched to a gene: 7. The CDR3 spans 15 residues. The sequence came from a middle-aged man with acute COVID-19. This chain uses TRBV18 with TRBJ2-7; TRBD1 matches 10 bases. The sequencing input was PBMCs or T cells enriched from blood (not recorded which). CDR3 coding DNA: TGTGCCAGCTCACATTTCGGGACAGGGGAGTACGAGCAGTACTTC. Translation: CASSHFGTGEYEQYF.